This passage covers 7 T cell receptor beta chains from one sample sequenced in a study of CD8 T cells in Susac syndrome. Random hexamers were used to reverse transcribe an amount of about 0.5 to 1 ug RNA. TCRdb recomputed calls from the immunoSEQ multiplex PCR reads with MiXCR, one row per CDR3 protein. The sample yields about 290,000 distinct CDR3 sequences, 75% to 90% seen once. Source material: CD8+ T cells from PBMCs. The receptors were gathered from a human donor with multiple sclerosis.

This clonotype has just a few counts. This chain joins TRBV27 and TRBJ1-5; D perhaps matches TRBD1 (5 bases). This CDR3 region has 14 residues. Trimming cost V 5 bases and J 4 bases, with 12 bases left between them. From germline, CDR1 is MNHEY and CDR2 SMNVEV (reference sequence). This CDR3 is CASSPIGGNQPQHF. The CDR3 DNA reads as TGTGCCAGCAGTCCAATTGGGGGGAATCAGCCCCAGCATTTT.

The CDR3: CASSVGWDRGYTF. The CDR3 DNA reads TGTGCCAGCAGCGTAGGCTGGGATCGGGGCTACACCTTC. This chain uses TRBV9 with TRBJ1-2; D gene ambiguous. V lost 0 bases and J lost 8, with 11 bases in between. The germline V gene encodes CDR1 SGDLS and CDR2 YYNGEE. The CDR3 has 13 amino acids.

Here the CDR3 reads CASSELGPGETQYF. The CDR3 region has the DNA TGTGCCAGCAGTGAGCTGGGACCGGGGGAGACCCAGTACTTC. The chain joins TRBV2 to TRBJ2-5, with D possibly called TRBD1 or TRBD2 (5 bases each). Looked up from germline, CDR1 is SNHLY and CDR2 is FYNNEI. The CDR3 has 14 residues. Trimming removed 3 bases at V and 5 bases at J, with 13 bases between.

The rearrangement joins TRBV29-1 to TRBJ2-7, with 9 bases lining up with TRBD1. The CDR3 runs 13 residues. The V segment lost 6 bases and the J segment 4 bases; nucleotides outside the gene matches: 7. The germline CDR1 and CDR2 sequences are SQVTM and ANQGSEA. The CDR3 spells CSVETGGGYEQYF. The DNA of the CDR3 is TGCAGCGTGGAAACAGGGGGCGGGTACGAGCAGTACTTC.

The rearrangement joins TRBV7-9 to TRBJ2-3; D might be TRBD1 (6 bases). V shed 5 bases and J shed 4 bases, with 16 bases lying between them. This CDR3 has 15 residues. The V gene's germline CDR1 is SEHNR and CDR2 FQNEAQ (reference sequence). The CDR3 sequence is CASSLRDIVPDTQYF. The DNA of the CDR3 is TGTGCCAGCAGCCTACGGGACATCGTGCCAGATACGCAGTATTTT. Using reference TRBV7-9 and TRBJ2-3 for the parts outside the CDR3, the full variable domain is DTGVSQNPRHKITKRGQNVTFRCDPISEHNRLYWYRQTLGQGPEFLTYFQNEAQLEKSRLLSDRFSAERPKGSFSTLEIQRTEQGDSAMYLCASSLRDIVPDTQYFGPGTRLTVL.

The chain links TRBV4-1 to TRBJ2-7; 7 nucleotides align to TRBD1. V lost 4 bases, J lost 3 bases, and 12 bases stayed unmatched. There are 16 residues in the CDR3. The germline CDR1 and CDR2 sequences are MGHRA and YSYEKL. The chain's CDR3 is CASSRVSGTEIYEQYF. As DNA, the CDR3 is TGCGCCAGCAGCCGAGTCTCCGGGACAGAGATCTACGAGCAGTACTTC.

The rearrangement uses TRBV4-2 and TRBJ2-5; maybe TRBD2 (5 bases). Between the trimmed V and J ends, which lost 1 base and 3 bases, there was a span of 18 bases. CDR1 is LGHNA and CDR2 is YNFKEQ in the germline V gene. The CDR3 contains 17 residues. The CDR3 protein is CASSQVNGGFDEETQYF. As DNA, the CDR3 is TGTGCCAGCAGCCAAGTTAACGGAGGCTTTGACGAAGAGACCCAGTACTTC.